This TCR beta chain was sequenced in a study of blood T cell repertoires in COVID-19. The CDR3 consists of 14 residues. The germline V gene has CDR1 SEHNR and CDR2 FQNEAQ (reference sequence). V lost 1 base and J 1 base, leaving 8 bases between the germline ends. Assay: immunoSEQ multiplex PCR; the TCRdb copy retains only in-frame clones and omits some. Of around 250,000 clones listed, 70% to 90% are singletons. The chain has TRBV7-9 and TRBJ2-7; D call uncertain. Input material: PBMCs or T cells enriched from blood (not recorded which). This sequence originates from a woman aged 45-60 years who had recovered from COVID-19. The DNA of the CDR3 is TGTGCCAGCAGCTTAGGTTCTTTTTCCTACGAGCAGTACTTC. Its protein product is CASSLGSFSYEQYF.